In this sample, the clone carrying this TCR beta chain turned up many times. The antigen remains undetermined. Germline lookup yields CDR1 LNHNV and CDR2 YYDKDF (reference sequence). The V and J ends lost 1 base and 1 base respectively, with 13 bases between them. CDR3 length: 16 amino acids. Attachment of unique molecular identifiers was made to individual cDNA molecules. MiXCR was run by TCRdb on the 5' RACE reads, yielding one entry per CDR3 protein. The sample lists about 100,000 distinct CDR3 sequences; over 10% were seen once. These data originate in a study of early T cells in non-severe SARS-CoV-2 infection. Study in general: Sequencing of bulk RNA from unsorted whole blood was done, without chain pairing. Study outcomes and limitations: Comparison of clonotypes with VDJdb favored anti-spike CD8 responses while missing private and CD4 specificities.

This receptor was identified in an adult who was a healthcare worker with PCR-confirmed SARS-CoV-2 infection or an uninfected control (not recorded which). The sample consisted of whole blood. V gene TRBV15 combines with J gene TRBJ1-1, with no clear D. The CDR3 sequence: CATSRGEIRTNTEAFF. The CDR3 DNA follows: TGTGCCACCAGCAGAGGGGAAATACGGACGAACACTGAAGCTTTCTTT.